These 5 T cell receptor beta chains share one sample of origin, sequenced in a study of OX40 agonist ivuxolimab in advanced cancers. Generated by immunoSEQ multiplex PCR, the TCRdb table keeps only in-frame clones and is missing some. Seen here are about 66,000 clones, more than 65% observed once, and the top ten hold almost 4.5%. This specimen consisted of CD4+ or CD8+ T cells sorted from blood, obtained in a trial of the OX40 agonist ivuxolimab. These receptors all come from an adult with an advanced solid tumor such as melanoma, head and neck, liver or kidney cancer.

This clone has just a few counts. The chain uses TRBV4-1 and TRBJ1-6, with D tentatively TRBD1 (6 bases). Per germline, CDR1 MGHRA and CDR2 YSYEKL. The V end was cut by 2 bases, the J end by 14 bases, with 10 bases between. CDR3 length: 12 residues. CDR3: CASSQTGSTLHF. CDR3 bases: TGCGCCAGCAGCCAAACAGGGAGTACCCTCCACTTT.

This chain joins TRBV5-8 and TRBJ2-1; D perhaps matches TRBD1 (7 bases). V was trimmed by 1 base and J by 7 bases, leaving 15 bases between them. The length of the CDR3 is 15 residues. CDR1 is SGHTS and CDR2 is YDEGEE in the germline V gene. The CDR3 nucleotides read TGTGCCAGCAGCTTGTACCAGGGGGGATCAAATGAGCAGTTCTTC. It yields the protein CASSLYQGGSNEQFF.

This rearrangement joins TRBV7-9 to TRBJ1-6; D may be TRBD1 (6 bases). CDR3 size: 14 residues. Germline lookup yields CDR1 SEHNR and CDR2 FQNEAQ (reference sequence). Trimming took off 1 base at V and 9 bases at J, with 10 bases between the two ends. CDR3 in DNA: TGTGCCAGCAGCTTAGACAGGGTCGGTTCACCCCTCCACTTT. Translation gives CASSLDRVGSPLHF.

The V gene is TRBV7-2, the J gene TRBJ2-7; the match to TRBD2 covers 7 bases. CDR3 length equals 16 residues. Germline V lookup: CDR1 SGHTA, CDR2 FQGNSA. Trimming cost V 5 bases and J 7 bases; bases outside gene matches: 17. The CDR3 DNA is TGTGCCAGCAGCGCCCGGGGGAGGGGAGGGAGGAGGGAGCAGTACTTC. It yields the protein CASSARGRGGRREQYF.

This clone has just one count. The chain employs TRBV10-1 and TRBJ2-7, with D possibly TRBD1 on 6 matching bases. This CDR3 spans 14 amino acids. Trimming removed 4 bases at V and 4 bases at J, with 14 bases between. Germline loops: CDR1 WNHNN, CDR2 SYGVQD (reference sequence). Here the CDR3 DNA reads TGCGCCAGCAGTGCCCGGGACACCCCATACGAGCAGTACTTC. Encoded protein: CASSARDTPYEQYF.